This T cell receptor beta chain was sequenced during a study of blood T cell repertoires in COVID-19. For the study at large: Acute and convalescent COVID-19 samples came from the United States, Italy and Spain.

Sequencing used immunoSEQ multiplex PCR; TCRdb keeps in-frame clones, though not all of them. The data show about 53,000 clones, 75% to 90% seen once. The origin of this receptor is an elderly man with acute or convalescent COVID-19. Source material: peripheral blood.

This chain's CDR3 is CASSPPGVKAFF. The CDR3 bases are TGTGCCAGCTCACCACCCGGGGTGAAAGCTTTCTTT. This chain uses TRBV18 with TRBJ1-1; D unclear. The CDR3 totals 12 residues. Germline V lookup: CDR1 KGHSH, CDR2 LQKENI. Trimming stripped 0 bases from V and 9 bases from J, with 8 bases between.